The 10 T cell receptor beta chains below were found in one sample sequenced in a study of T cells in Graves' hyperthyroidism and ophthalmopathy. Amplified TCR beta CDR3 regions derived from RNA transcripts. When the TCR CDR3 underwent first-round RT-PCR, the HTBI primer set was used. MiXCR, applied by TCRdb to the multiplex PCR reads, yields one record per CDR3 protein. The data hold a few hundred thousand distinct CDR3 sequences, with less than 20% observed a single time. Sequenced input: blood. These receptors all come from a woman between 18 and 29 years old with Graves' hyperthyroidism.

The chain links TRBV7-9 to TRBJ1-4; TRBD1 is a possible D gene (6 bases). The CDR3 is made up of 15 amino acids. The V end was cut by 3 bases, the J end by 6 bases, with 14 bases between. Germline V gene sequence: CDR1 SEHNR, CDR2 FQNEAQ (reference sequence). As DNA, the CDR3 is TGTGCCAGCAGCTTTGCCTCCGGGGGGCATGAAAAACTGTTTTTT. Residues: CASSFASGGHEKLFF.

The rearrangement links TRBV19 to TRBJ1-2; 10 bases map to TRBD1. This CDR3 is built from 18 residues. V lost 3 bases, J lost 2 bases, and 12 bases stayed unmatched. In germline, CDR1 is LNHDA, CDR2 SQIVND (reference sequence). The CDR3 DNA reads TGTGCCAGTAGTATCCGAGGGACAGGGGTAACCTGGAACTATGGCTACACCTTC. This gives the protein CASSIRGTGVTWNYGYTF.

This clonotype was seen ten or more times. The genes are TRBV20-1 and TRBJ2-5; a weak D match, TRBD1 (6 bases). With 0 bases removed from V and 3 bases from J, the gap between germline ends came to 14 bases. CDR3 length: 15 amino acids. The germline CDR1 and CDR2 sequences are DFQATT and SNEGSKA (reference sequence). The CDR3 sequence is CSARDSWTVEETQYF. CDR3 nucleotides: TGCAGTGCTAGAGATTCGTGGACAGTAGAAGAGACCCAGTACTTC.

This clonotype has a handful of counts. The chain recombines TRBV7-6 with TRBJ2-1; 7 bases match TRBD2. CDR3 length: 16 residues. Looked up from germline, CDR1 is SGHVS and CDR2 is FNYEAQ. V gave up 2 bases and J gave up 2 bases; unmatched junction bases: 6. The CDR3 region has the DNA TGTGCCAGCAGCTTAATCGGCGGGGGTGCCTACAATGAGCAGTTCTTC. Residues: CASSLIGGGAYNEQFF. The entire variable domain, with the rest obtained from reference TRBV7-6 and TRBJ2-1, is as follows: GAGVSQSPRYKVTKRGQDVALRCDPISGHVSLYWYRQALGQGPEFLTYFNYEAQQDKSGLPNDRFSAERPEGSISTLTIQRTEQRDSAMYRCASSLIGGGAYNEQFFGPGTRLTVL.

This clonotype was observed a few times. The chain carries TRBV7-9 and TRBJ2-4; 9 bases agree with TRBD2. CDR1 SEHNR and CDR2 FQNEAQ come from the germline V gene (reference sequence). This CDR3 spans 16 amino acids. The J segment lost 5 bases and the V segment lost 1 base, leaving 6 bases of the junction unmatched. The chain's CDR3 is CASSLVGGRAENIQYF. DNA for the CDR3: TGTGCCAGCAGCTTAGTCGGCGGGAGGGCCGAAAACATTCAGTACTTC.

This clonotype was observed many times. V and J are TRBV20-1 and TRBJ2-5, with 9 positions matching TRBD2. From germline, CDR1 is DFQATT and CDR2 SNEGSKA (reference sequence). V lost 3 bases to trimming and J lost 1 base; unmatched junction nucleotides: 6. The CDR3 loop spans 15 amino acids. CDR3 residues: CSASSLAGTQETQYF. CDR3 sequence (DNA): TGCAGTGCTAGTTCTCTAGCGGGGACCCAAGAGACCCAGTACTTC.

This clonotype was seen ten or more times. The V and J genes are TRBV5-1 and TRBJ1-5; D is ambiguous. CDR1 is SGHRS and CDR2 is YFSETQ in the germline V gene. This CDR3 has 15 amino acids. V gave up 5 bases and J gave up 1 base, with 13 bases separating them. The CDR3 DNA follows: TGCGCCAGCAGAACCGGTCCAGGCAGCAATCAGCCCCAGCATTTT. This encodes CASRTGPGSNQPQHF.

This clonotype was recorded a few times. V usage is TRBV6-2 or TRBV6-3 and J usage is TRBJ2-2; 9 bases are shared with TRBD1. With V trimmed by 2 bases and J by 2 bases, 6 bases remained unmatched. Germline CDR1 MNHEY, CDR2 SVGEGT. The CDR3 contains 17 residues. The CDR3 DNA is TGTGCCAGCAGTTACCCCCGGGACAGGGTTAACACCGGGGAGCTGTTTTTT. It specifies CASSYPRDRVNTGELFF.

The gene calls are TRBV12-3 or TRBV12-4 and TRBJ2-2; TRBD1 matches 11 bases. V lost 6 bases and J lost 7; bases outside the gene matches: 22. This CDR3 has 20 amino acids. The chain's CDR3 is CASRAPFGQGASWAFGELFF. The CDR3 nucleotides read TGTGCCAGCAGGGCCCCCTTCGGACAGGGGGCATCGTGGGCATTCGGGGAGCTGTTTTTT.

This clonotype was detected many times. The chain employs TRBV20-1 and TRBJ2-1; 9 bases agree with TRBD1. CDR1 DFQATT and CDR2 SNEGSKA come from the germline V gene (reference sequence). Trimming at V came to 6 bases and at J to 9 bases, leaving 15 bases not matched to a gene. The CDR3 spans 15 residues. DNA for the CDR3: TGCAGTGCCCACACGCCGGGACAGGGTAAAGGTGAGCAGTTCTTC. As protein: CSAHTPGQGKGEQFF.